The entry below gives a single T cell receptor (beta chain) sequence along with its context. The antigen remains unidentified. The data were obtained in a study of shared clonotypes between healthy human individuals. Study conclusions and caveats: Only blood underwent sampling, and tissue repertoires likely differ.

The CDR3 length is 14 residues. V shed 11 bases and J shed 1 base, with 12 bases lying between them. Germline CDR1 is SNHLY and CDR2 is FYNNEI. Clones were sequenced by immunoSEQ multiplex PCR, and TCRdb holds only the in-frame ones, with some missing. Of about 490,000 clones listed, 76% are singletons. Sequenced material: PBMCs. This chain joins TRBV2 and TRBJ2-6; D gene ambiguous. This receptor was taken from a woman aged 40 to 50 in good health. Some clones in this sample may be carry-over from other donors' samples. For the CDR3, the DNA is TGTGCCGGGCAAGCAGTGTCTGGGGCCAACGTCCTGACTTTC. This codes for CAGQAVSGANVLTF. Filled out from reference TRBV2 and TRBJ2-6, the complete variable domain reads EPEVTQTPSHQVTQMGQEVILRCVPISNHLYFYWYRQILGQKVEFLVSFYNNEISEKSEIFDDQFSVERPDGSNFTLKIRSTKLEDSAMYFCAGQAVSGANVLTFGAGSRLTVL.